The rows below give T cell receptor beta chains drawn from one sample of a study of cytomegalovirus exposure and HLA in healthy donors. TCRdb's copy holds only in-frame clones and misses some; the assay was immunoSEQ multiplex PCR. The sample includes roughly 180,000 clones, roughly four fifths seen only once; the top ten take roughly 5.2%. Sample: PBMCs. The source is a man between 18 and 29 years old in good health and CMV-seronegative. Each CDR3 is given with its conserved first and last residue. D genes are given only for firm matches. For some rows the clone size is stated as once, few or many, or as a class when expanded; others skip it.

>TRBJ2-3|NA|NA|TRBV10-1
TGCGCCAGCTCAGGGGCGGATACGCAGTATTTT
CASSGADTQYF
>TRBJ2-5|NA|NA|TRBV7-2
TGTGCCAGCAGCTTAGGAGGGTTGGAGACCCAGTACTTC
CASSLGGLETQYF
>TRBJ2-7|NA|NA|TRBV28
TGTGCCAGCAGTCCCCCAACAGTATACTACGAGCAGTACTTC
CASSPPTVYYEQYF
>TRBJ2-7|NA|TRBD1|TRBV10-3
TGTGCCATCAGTGAGTCAGACAGGGTAGGGAGTGACGAGCAGTACTTC
CAISESDRVGSDEQYF
>TRBJ1-2|NA|NA|TRBV28
TGTGCCAGCAGTTTAGAGGGAAAGGTTGGCGGCTACACCTTC
CASSLEGKVGGYTF
>TRBJ1-2|NA|TRBD1|TRBV19
TGTGCCAGTAGTACCCGGACAGGGGGGCCCTATGGCTACACCTTC
CASSTRTGGPYGYTF
>TRBJ2-5|NA|NA|TRBV4-1
TGCGCCAGCAGCCAAGGCGGCTCTAGCCGGCTAGAGACCCAGTACTTC
CASSQGGSSRLETQYF
>TRBJ1-5|NA|NA|TRBV19
TGTGCCAGTAGTTGGGGCAGGTCGGGCAGGGGTAGCAATCAGCCCCAGCATTTT
CASSWGRSGRGSNQPQHF
>TRBJ2-7|NA|NA|TRBV20-1
TGCAGTGCTAGACGGGGTAACGAGCAGTACTTC
CSARRGNEQYF
>TRBJ1-1|NA|NA|TRBV12-5
TGTGCTAGTGGTTTTTTGGCGAACACTGAAGCTTTCTTT
CASGFLANTEAFF
>TRBJ2-7|NA|TRBD1|TRBV11-2
TGTGCCAGCAGCTCTGTCGGACAGGGGGCGGAATACGAGCAGTACTTC
CASSSVGQGAEYEQYF
>TRBJ1-6|NA|TRBD1|TRBV5-5
TGTGCCAGCAGCTCACGACAGGGGGCCTCGGGTTCACCCCTCCACTTT
CASSSRQGASGSPLHF
>TRBJ1-6|NA|TRBD1|TRBV29-1
TGCAGCGTGGAGGAGGGGGCAGGATCACCCCTCCACTTT
CSVEEGAGSPLHF
>TRBJ2-5|NA|TRBD2|TRBV9
TGTGCCAGCAGCGTTGGCCTAGCGGGAAAAGAGACCCAGTACTTC
CASSVGLAGKETQYF
>TRBJ2-7|NA|NA|TRBV19
TGTGCCAGTAGTACCCAGGACAGTCCGGCCTACGAGCAGTACTTC
CASSTQDSPAYEQYF
>TRBJ1-1|NA|NA|TRBV29-1
TGCAGCGTTGAAGTCTCGAGAGAAGCTTTCTTT
CSVEVSREAFF
>TRBJ2-7|NA|NA|TRBV6-5
TGTGCCAGCAGCCCCCGGGGGAGTACATCCTACGAGCAGTACTTC
CASSPRGSTSYEQYF
>TRBJ2-5|NA|NA|TRBV9
TGTGCCAGCAGCGTATATCCGGGAAGGGAGACCCAGTACTTC
CASSVYPGRETQYF
>TRBJ1-3|NA|TRBD1|TRBV4-1
TGCGCCAGCAGCCAAAAGGGACAGAACTCTGGAAACACCATATATTTT
CASSQKGQNSGNTIYF
>TRBJ2-2|NA|NA|TRBV5-1
TGCGCCAGCAGCGAGGCCATCGCAACCGGGGAGCTGTTTTTT
CASSEAIATGELFF
>TRBJ1-6|NA|TRBD1|TRBV6-4
TGTGCCAGCAGTCAATTCGGTACAGGGGGCGATTCACCCCTCCACTTT
CASSQFGTGGDSPLHF
>TRBJ2-7|NA|NA|TRBV30
TGTGCCTGGATTACAGACTACGAGCAGTACTTC
CAWITDYEQYF
>TRBJ2-2|NA|TRBD2|TRBV5-1
TGCGCCAGCAACCCCCGGGGGGCGAACACCGGGGAGCTGTTTTTT
CASNPRGANTGELFF
>TRBJ2-1|NA|NA|TRBV7-9
TGTGCCAGCAGCTTTAAATATGAGCAGTTCTTC
CASSFKYEQFF
>TRBJ2-7|NA|TRBD2|TRBV11-3
TGTGCCAGCAGCTTTGGGCGGGAGGCGCTCGAGCAGTACTTC
CASSFGREALEQYF
>TRBJ2-2|NA|NA|TRBV10-3
TGTGCCATCAGTGAGTCGAATCGGCAGGGAAACACCGGGGAGCTGTTTTTT
CAISESNRQGNTGELFF
>TRBJ1-6|once|NA|TRBV2
TGTGCCAGCAGTGTTTTAGGAGAGGGTTCACCCCTCCACTTT
CASSVLGEGSPLHF
>TRBJ1-4|NA|NA|TRBV29-1
TGCAGCGTGCCCGACAGGTCGAATGAAAAACTGTTTTTT
CSVPDRSNEKLFF
>TRBJ2-7|NA|NA|TRBV7-9
TGTGCCAGCAGCTTAGGGTTACAGGGTGGGGGAGTCGGCTACGAGCAGTACTTC
CASSLGLQGGGVGYEQYF
>TRBJ2-5|NA|NA|TRBV5-1
TGCGCCAGCAGCACGGACATACGGGAGACCCAGTACTTC
CASSTDIRETQYF
>TRBJ1-4|NA|TRBD1|TRBV28
TGTGCCAGCAGTCTCGGTAGAGGGGGCGCGGAAAAACTGTTTTTT
CASSLGRGGAEKLFF
>TRBJ2-7|NA|TRBD2|TRBV11-3
TGTGCCAGCAGCTTCGGACTAGACGTGGAGCAGTACTTC
CASSFGLDVEQYF
>TRBJ1-3|few|NA|TRBV7-9
TGTGCCAGCAGCTCCCAACTTGGAAACACCATATATTTT
CASSSQLGNTIYF
>TRBJ2-1|NA|TRBD2|TRBV19
TGTGCCAGTAGTAGAGGGACTAGGGATAATGAGCAGTTCTTC
CASSRGTRDNEQFF
>TRBJ2-7|NA|TRBD2|TRBV27
TGTGCCAGCACCACCGGACTAGCGGGAGATGGCGGCGAGCAGTACTTC
CASTTGLAGDGGEQYF
>TRBJ1-6|NA|NA|TRBV5-1
TGCGCCAGCAGGCCGAACCCAGGGGAAATGGATTCACCCCTCCACTTT
CASRPNPGEMDSPLHF
>TRBJ2-7|NA|TRBD2|TRBV7-9
TGTGCCAGCAGCCCCGGACTAGCGGTGTACGAGCAGTACTTC
CASSPGLAVYEQYF
>TRBJ2-3|NA|NA|TRBV5-4
TGTGCCAGCAGCTGGACTCCGGGACTGACAGATACGCAGTATTTT
CASSWTPGLTDTQYF
>TRBJ1-5|NA|TRBD1|TRBV18
TGTGCCAGCTCTCTATTACAGGGGCAGAATCAGCCCCAGCATTTT
CASSLLQGQNQPQHF
>TRBJ1-2|NA|TRBD1|TRBV5-4
TGTGCCAGCAGCTCGGCCGGACAGGGAAACTATGGCTACACCTTC
CASSSAGQGNYGYTF
>TRBJ2-2|once|NA|TRBV19
TGTGCCAGTAGTATACTCACAGGGTCCGGGGAGCTGTTTTTT
CASSILTGSGELFF
>TRBJ1-5|NA|TRBD1|TRBV30
TGTGCCTGGGGGGACAGGGGGCAGCCCCAGCATTTT
CAWGDRGQPQHF
>TRBJ2-7|NA|TRBD1|TRBV19
TGTGCCAGTAGTACGCAGGGACAGCCCTACGAGCAGTACTTC
CASSTQGQPYEQYF
>TRBJ1-3|NA|NA|TRBV5-1
TGCGCCAGCAGCTTGGCCAGTGAAAACACCATATATTTT
CASSLASENTIYF
>TRBJ2-2|NA|NA|TRBV7-9
TGTTCCAGCAGCTTGGGCATACTCGCGAACACCGGGGAGCTGTTTTTT
CSSSLGILANTGELFF